The TCR beta chain under discussion was sequenced for a study of response to subunit inactivated influenza vaccine. The study, taken as a whole, reports: A suggestion made by the authors is that each seasonal influenza vaccination recruits few new T cells.

TCRdb passed the RT-PCR reads through MiXCR, listing each CDR3 protein once. The top ten hold around 13% of the sample, which has 500,000 to 600,000 distinct CDR3 sequences, around 13% seen once. This clonotype has only a few counts. What it binds is unknown. The germline V gene has CDR1 ENHRY and CDR2 SYGVKD. CDR3 length equals 14 residues. V lost 10 bases to trimming and J lost 1 base; unmatched junction nucleotides: 9. The source is a man between 50 and 59 years old who received an inactivated influenza vaccine. The sample here was PBMCs from blood, taken more than 35 days after vaccination. The V gene is TRBV10-3, the J gene TRBJ2-7, with 8 bases lining up with TRBD1. CDR3: CATGRGQVSYEQYF. As DNA, the CDR3 is TGTGCCACGGGCAGGGGGCAAGTATCCTACGAGCAGTACTTC.